Below, one TCR beta chain is given with its context. This CDR3 comprises 14 residues. Germline V gives CDR1 LNHDA, CDR2 SQIVND (reference sequence). V lost 5 bases and J 0 bases, leaving 11 bases between the germline ends. The source of the sample is a study of blood T cell repertoires in COVID-19. Study-level information: Donors in the United States, Italy and Spain gave samples during acute or convalescent COVID-19.

Original processing notes: Amplification of reference gene primers was used by the study to estimate nucleated cell counts. Repertoires were generated with immunoSEQ multiplex PCR, while TCRdb's copy carries only in-frame clones and drops some. V and J calls and clone size are as listed in that table; D and trimming were resolved from the DNA. The data hold roughly 340,000 clones, with more than 75% observed a single time. J is TRBJ2-7 and V is TRBV19, with D tentatively TRBD2 (5 bases). This receptor was identified in a man aged 35 to 55 in a cohort exposed to, infected with or recovered from COVID-19 (not recorded which). The sequencing input was PBMCs or T cells enriched from blood (not recorded which). The CDR3 region has the DNA TGTGCCAGTAGTCTGCGGGTCCCCTCCTACGAGCAGTACTTC. Translating it yields CASSLRVPSYEQYF.